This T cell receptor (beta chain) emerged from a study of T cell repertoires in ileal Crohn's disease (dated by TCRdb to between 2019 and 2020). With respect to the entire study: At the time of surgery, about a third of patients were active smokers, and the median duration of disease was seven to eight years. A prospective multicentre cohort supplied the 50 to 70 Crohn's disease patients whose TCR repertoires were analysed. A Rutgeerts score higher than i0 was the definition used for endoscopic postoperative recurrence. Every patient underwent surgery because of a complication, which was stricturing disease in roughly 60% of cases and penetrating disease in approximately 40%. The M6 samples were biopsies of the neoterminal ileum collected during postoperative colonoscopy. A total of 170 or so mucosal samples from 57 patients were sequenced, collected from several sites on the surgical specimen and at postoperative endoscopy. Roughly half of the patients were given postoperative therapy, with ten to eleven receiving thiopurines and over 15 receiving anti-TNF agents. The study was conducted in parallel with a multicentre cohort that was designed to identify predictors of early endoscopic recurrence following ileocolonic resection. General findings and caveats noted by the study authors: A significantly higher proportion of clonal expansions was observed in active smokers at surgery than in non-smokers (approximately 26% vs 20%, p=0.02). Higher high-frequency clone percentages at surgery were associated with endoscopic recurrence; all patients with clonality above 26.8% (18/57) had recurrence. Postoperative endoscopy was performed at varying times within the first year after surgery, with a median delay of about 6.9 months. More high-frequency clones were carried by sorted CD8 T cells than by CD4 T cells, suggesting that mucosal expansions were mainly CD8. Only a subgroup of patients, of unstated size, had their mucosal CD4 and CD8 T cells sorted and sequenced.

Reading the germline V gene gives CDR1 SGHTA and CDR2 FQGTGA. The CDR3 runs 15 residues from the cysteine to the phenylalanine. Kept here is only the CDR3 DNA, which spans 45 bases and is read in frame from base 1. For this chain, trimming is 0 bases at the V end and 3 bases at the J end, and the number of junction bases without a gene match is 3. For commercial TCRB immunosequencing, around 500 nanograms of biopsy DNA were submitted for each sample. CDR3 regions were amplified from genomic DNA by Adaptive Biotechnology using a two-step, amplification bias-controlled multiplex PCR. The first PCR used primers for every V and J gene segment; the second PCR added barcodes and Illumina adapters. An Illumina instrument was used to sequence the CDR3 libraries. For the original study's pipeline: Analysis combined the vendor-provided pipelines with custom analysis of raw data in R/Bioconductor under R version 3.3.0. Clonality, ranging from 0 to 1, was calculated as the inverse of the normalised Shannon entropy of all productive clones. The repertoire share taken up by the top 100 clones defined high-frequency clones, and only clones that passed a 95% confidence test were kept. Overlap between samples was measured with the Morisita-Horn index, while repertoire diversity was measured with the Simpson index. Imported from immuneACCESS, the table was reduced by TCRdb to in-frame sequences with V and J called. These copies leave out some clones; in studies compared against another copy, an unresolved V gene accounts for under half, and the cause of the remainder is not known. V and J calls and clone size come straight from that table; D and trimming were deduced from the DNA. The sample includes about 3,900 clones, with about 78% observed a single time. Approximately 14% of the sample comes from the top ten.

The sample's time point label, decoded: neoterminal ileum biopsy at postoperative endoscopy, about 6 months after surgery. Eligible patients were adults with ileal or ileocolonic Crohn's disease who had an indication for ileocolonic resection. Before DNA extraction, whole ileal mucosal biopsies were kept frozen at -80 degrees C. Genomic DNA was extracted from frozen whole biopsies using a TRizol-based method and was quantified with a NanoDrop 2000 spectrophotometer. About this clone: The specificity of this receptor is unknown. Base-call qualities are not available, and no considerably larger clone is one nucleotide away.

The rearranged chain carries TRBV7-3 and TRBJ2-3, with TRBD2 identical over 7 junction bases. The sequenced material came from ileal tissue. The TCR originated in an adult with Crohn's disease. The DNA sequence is TGTGCCAGCAGCTTAACTTGGGGGGGAACAGATACGCAGTATTTT. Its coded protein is CASSLTWGGTDTQYF.